These 9 T cell receptor beta chains came from one sample sequenced in a study of shared clonotypes between healthy human individuals. TCRdb's table, derived via immunoSEQ multiplex PCR, lists solely in-frame clones and lacks some. The sample lists about 2.3 million clones, 92% occurring once. Sequenced sample: naive CD4+ T cells from PBMCs. Subset defined: CD45RA+ positively selected. These receptors came from a man younger than 30 in good health. Some clones in this sample may be carry-over from other donors' samples.

The J gene is TRBJ1-4, the V gene TRBV9; TRBD1 matches at 12 bases. There are 16 residues in the CDR3. Germline V gene data show CDR1 as SGDLS and CDR2 as YYNGEE. V trimming: 4 bases; J trimming: 7 bases; junction bases outside the gene matches: 8. Here the CDR3 reads CASSPPGQGASEKLFF. The CDR3 DNA sequence: TGTGCCAGCAGCCCCCCGGGACAGGGGGCAAGTGAAAAACTGTTTTTT.

The chain has TRBV27 and TRBJ2-7, with D perhaps TRBD1 or TRBD2 (6 bases each). Germline CDR1 reads MNHEY; CDR2 reads SMNVEV (reference sequence). V lost 6 bases, J lost 3 bases, and 18 bases lay in between. This CDR3 region has 15 residues. The CDR3 nucleotides read TGTGCCAGCAGCCTCCGAGGGGGAGGTCACTACGAGCAGTACTTC. Protein: CASSLRGGGHYEQYF.

The V gene is TRBV2, the J gene TRBJ2-4; D perhaps matches TRBD2 (5 bases). V lost 9 bases and J lost 2, with 11 bases in between. This CDR3 contains 13 residues. CDR1 is SNHLY and CDR2 is FYNNEI in the germline V gene. The CDR3 DNA reads TGTGCCAGTGCACTAGAGACCAAAAACATTCAGTACTTC. Residues: CASALETKNIQYF.

Details on this clone: Other DNA sequences in this specimen translate into the identical CDR3. The V call is TRBV19, the J call TRBJ1-5; 7 bases fit TRBD1. There are 14 residues in the CDR3. V lost 6 bases to trimming and J lost 6 bases; unmatched junction nucleotides: 8. Germline V CDR1 and CDR2: LNHDA, SQIVND (reference sequence). CDR3 residues: CASRPDRAGQPQHF. The CDR3 nucleotides read TGTGCCAGTAGACCCGACAGGGCTGGTCAGCCCCAGCATTTT.

The chain is built from TRBV19 and TRBJ2-5; no clear D gene. Deletions cut 5 bases from V and 5 bases from J, with 12 bases between. The CDR3 contains 13 residues. Germline CDR1 LNHDA, CDR2 SQIVND (reference sequence). The CDR3 DNA is TGTGCCAGTAGTTCGGAAGGAACGGAGACCCAGTACTTC. Its translation is CASSSEGTETQYF.

The genes are TRBV4-3 and TRBJ1-1; D is ambiguous. V lost 0 bases and J 5 bases, leaving 16 bases between the germline ends. The CDR3 sequence is 16 residues long. Looked up from germline, CDR1 is LGHNA and CDR2 is YSLEER. CDR3 coding DNA: TGCGCCAGCAGCCAAGATCCGCGGGCAAGTAGGACTGAAGCTTTCTTT. Its translation is CASSQDPRASRTEAFF.

This rearrangement joins TRBV19 to TRBJ2-5; 7 nucleotides align to TRBD2. The CDR3 consists of 15 residues. The V gene end was trimmed by 3 bases and the J gene end by 5 bases; junction bases not matched to a gene: 9. Germline CDR1 reads LNHDA; CDR2 reads SQIVND (reference sequence). CDR3 region: CASSMTPGRGETQYF. The CDR3, as DNA: TGTGCCAGTAGTATGACCCCCGGGCGGGGGGAGACCCAGTACTTC. The whole variable domain, remainder taken from reference TRBV19 and TRBJ2-5, is DGGITQSPKYLFRKEGQNVTLSCEQNLNHDAMYWYRQDPGQGLRLIYYSQIVNDFQKGDIAEGYSVSREKKESFPLTVTSAQKNPTAFYLCASSMTPGRGETQYFGPGTRLLVL.

This rearrangement joins TRBV2 to TRBJ2-5, with 12 bases fitting TRBD1. Per germline, CDR1 SNHLY and CDR2 FYNNEI. This CDR3 spans 15 amino acids. V was pared by 6 bases and J by 5 bases, with 7 bases of the junction left unmatched. In DNA, the CDR3 is TGTGCCAGCAGGGCCGGGACAGGGGGCGGCGAGACCCAGTACTTC. As protein: CASRAGTGGGETQYF.

The chain recombines TRBV9 with TRBJ2-3, with 13 bases that match TRBD2. Trimming at V came to 2 bases and at J to 5 bases, leaving 5 bases not matched to a gene. This CDR3 has 16 amino acids. Per the germline V gene, CDR1 is SGDLS and CDR2 is YYNGEE. Here the CDR3 reads CASSVTSGRAGDTQYF. The CDR3 bases are TGTGCCAGCAGCGTTACTAGCGGGAGGGCCGGAGATACGCAGTATTTT.